The clone carrying this T cell receptor (beta chain) showed up many times. Germline assignment: CDR1 SGHRS and CDR2 YFSETQ. Trimming left V 0 bases short and J 5 bases short, with 8 bases between. This CDR3 is 14 amino acids long. The record originates from a study of CD8+CD57+ T cells in acquired aplastic anemia. The patients chosen for sequencing had shown expansion of CD8+CD57+ cells (detected by flow cytometry). TCR beta VDJ and CDR3 were profiled, and genomic DNA was the template. MiXCR was run by TCRdb on the reads, yielding one entry per CDR3 protein. In the table there are hundreds of thousands of distinct CDR3 sequences, roughly 50% of which are singletons.

The chain recombines TRBV5-1 with TRBJ2-2; D is perhaps TRBD2 (5 bases). This clonotype originated in a human donor with aplastic anemia. Sequencing was performed on sorted CD4+, CD8+, or CD8+CD57+ T cells (not recorded which) from PBMCs. Here the CDR3 reads CASSLEDLTGELFF. As DNA, the CDR3 is TGCGCCAGCAGCTTGGAGGACTTAACCGGGGAGCTGTTTTTT.